Listed below are T cell receptor beta chains from one sample, sequenced in a study of OX40 agonist ivuxolimab in advanced cancers. This table comes from immunoSEQ multiplex PCR, and its TCRdb copy is limited to in-frame clones, with some not included. The sample has 9,000 to 13,000 clones, around four fifths seen once. The material was CD4+ or CD8+ T cells sorted from blood, obtained in a trial of the OX40 agonist ivuxolimab. The receptors were sampled from an adult with an advanced solid tumor such as melanoma, head and neck, liver or kidney cancer. CDR3s include the opening cysteine and the closing phenylalanine or tryptophan. Each record gives: clone size, J gene, D gene, V gene, CDR3 DNA, CDR3 protein. D genes are given only for firm matches. The listing skips clone size in some rows; elsewhere it reads once, few, many or a size class.

clone size: -; J gene: TRBJ2-5; D gene: TRBD1; V gene: TRBV28; CDR3 DNA: TGTGCCACGCTCGCCGGGACAGGGGTTCGAGAGACCCAGTACTTC; CDR3 protein: CATLAGTGVRETQYF
clone size: -; J gene: TRBJ2-3; D gene: -; V gene: TRBV5-6; CDR3 DNA: TGTGCCAGCAGCTTTCTGGGCCATTTCTTAGGGAATACGCAGTATTTT; CDR3 protein: CASSFLGHFLGNTQYF
clone size: -; J gene: TRBJ2-3; D gene: TRBD2; V gene: TRBV11-2; CDR3 DNA: TGTGCCAGCAGCCTTCTAGCGGGAGGGCTCGCAGATACGCAGTATTTT; CDR3 protein: CASSLLAGGLADTQYF
clone size: -; J gene: TRBJ2-7; D gene: TRBD2; V gene: TRBV9; CDR3 DNA: TGTGCCAGCAGCGCACTAGCGGACCTGATTGACGAGCAGTACTTC; CDR3 protein: CASSALADLIDEQYF
clone size: -; J gene: TRBJ2-7; D gene: TRBD1; V gene: TRBV7-8; CDR3 DNA: TGTGCCAGCGGGACAGCTAACTACGAGCAGTACTTC; CDR3 protein: CASGTANYEQYF
clone size: few; J gene: TRBJ2-2; D gene: -; V gene: TRBV19; CDR3 DNA: TGTGCGGTACGTTCGGGGGACACCGGGGAGCTGTTTTTT; CDR3 protein: CAVRSGDTGELFF
clone size: -; J gene: TRBJ2-1; D gene: TRBD1; V gene: TRBV9; CDR3 DNA: TGTGCCAGCAGCGGGTATCCGGGACAGGGGGTGGATGAGCAGTTCTTC; CDR3 protein: CASSGYPGQGVDEQFF
clone size: -; J gene: TRBJ2-2; D gene: -; V gene: TRBV4-1; CDR3 DNA: TGCGCCAGCACCAGGGGGGCCGGGGACACCGGGGAGCTGTTTTTT; CDR3 protein: CASTRGAGDTGELFF
clone size: -; J gene: TRBJ2-3; D gene: -; V gene: TRBV19; CDR3 DNA: TGTGCCAGTACCTCGGACAGCCTAAACACAGATACGCAGTATTTT; CDR3 protein: CASTSDSLNTDTQYF
clone size: few; J gene: TRBJ2-5; D gene: -; V gene: TRBV6-5; CDR3 DNA: TGTGCCAGCACCCTATCCGAAGGAGAGACCCAGTACTTC; CDR3 protein: CASTLSEGETQYF
clone size: -; J gene: TRBJ2-7; D gene: -; V gene: TRBV7-3; CDR3 DNA: TGTGCCAGCAGCCTAACGGGCCCTATCGGAAGCTCCTACGAGCAGTACTTC; CDR3 protein: CASSLTGPIGSSYEQYF
clone size: -; J gene: TRBJ2-2; D gene: -; V gene: TRBV5-6; CDR3 DNA: TGTGCCAGGGGCAGGTTACCCTCAGGGGAGCTGTTTTTT; CDR3 protein: CARGRLPSGELFF